The 5 T cell receptor beta chains presented below share a single source sample, sequenced in a study of T cells in localized non-small cell lung cancer. This table comes from immunoSEQ multiplex PCR, and its TCRdb copy is limited to in-frame clones, with some not included. The data contain some 30,000 clones, approximately 72% of them singletons. The sequencing used peripheral blood, collected before any cancer treatment. All receptors come from a male donor at least 60 years old with stage II squamous cell lung carcinoma.

J is TRBJ2-2 and V is TRBV2; 11 nucleotides align to TRBD1. J was trimmed by 6 bases and V by 11 bases; bases with no gene match: 5. The CDR3 sequence is 13 residues long. In germline, CDR1 is SNHLY, CDR2 FYNNEI. This CDR3 is CASRGQGAGELFF. In DNA, the CDR3 is TGTGCCTCAAGGGGACAGGGGGCCGGGGAGCTGTTTTTT.

The chain couples TRBV19 to TRBJ1-2; D gene unclear. CDR1 LNHDA and CDR2 SQIVND come from the germline V gene (reference sequence). V lost 3 bases and J 7 bases, leaving 12 bases between the germline ends. This CDR3 is built from 13 residues. CDR3 sequence reads: CASSIREVGGYTF. In DNA, the CDR3 is TGTGCCAGTAGTATCCGGGAGGTCGGTGGCTACACCTTC.

This clone was picked up a small number of times. This chain uses TRBV6-5 with TRBJ1-6; 7 positions match TRBD1. The CDR3 contains 14 residues. CDR1 and CDR2 (germline): MNHEY, SVGAGI. V lost 8 bases to trimming and J lost 7 bases; unmatched junction nucleotides: 8. The CDR3 bases are TGTGCCAGCCGAGGGGGCGGCCCGAATTCACCCCTCCACTTT. This translates into CASRGGGPNSPLHF.

As for this clone: A read error may produce the germline difference seen at one junction end. The rearrangement joins TRBV7-7 to TRBJ1-6; 10 bases line up with TRBD1. This CDR3 comprises 18 residues. Germline assignment: CDR1 SSHAT and CDR2 FNYEAQ (reference sequence). CDR3 residues: CASSLAGWDRGRESPLHF. The CDR3 DNA reads TGTGCTAGCAGCTTAGCGGGGTGGGACAGGGGAAGGGAGTCACCCCTCCACTTT.

At least ten counts were recorded for this clone. The rearrangement links TRBV6-5 to TRBJ2-7; 7 bases agree with TRBD2. The ends lost 2 bases at V and 1 base at J; junction bases unmatched: 2. This CDR3 region has 14 residues. The germline V gene encodes CDR1 MNHEY and CDR2 SVGAGI. The CDR3 DNA follows: TGTGCCAGCAGTTACGCGGGAGTTTCCTACGAGCAGTACTTC. Its translation: CASSYAGVSYEQYF.